Listed below are T cell receptor beta chains from one sample, sequenced in a study of blood T cell repertoires in COVID-19. The table came from immunoSEQ multiplex PCR; TCRdb's copy has only in-frame clones and leaves some out. The profile shows roughly 69,000 clones, roughly three quarters of them singletons. The sequenced sample consisted of peripheral blood. These receptors came from a man aged 55 to 69 with COVID-19, enrolled during active disease. CDR3s include the opening cysteine and the closing phenylalanine or tryptophan. A D gene is named only where the DNA matches it firmly. A row's size may be missing; if present it is once, few, many or a size class.

abundance	j_gene	d_gene	v_gene	len	CDR3aa	CDR3nt
NA	TRBJ1-2	NA	TRBV9	14	CASSVAHTNYGYTF	TGTGCCAGCAGCGTAGCTCACACCAACTATGGCTACACCTTC
few	TRBJ2-7	NA	TRBV5-1	14	CASSLVQAADEQYF	TGCGCCAGCAGCTTGGTACAGGCCGCGGACGAGCAGTACTTC
NA	TRBJ2-7	NA	TRBV5-1	14	CASSLGTIPYEQYF	TGCGCCAGCAGCTTGGGCACTATTCCCTACGAGCAGTACTTC
NA	TRBJ1-5	NA	TRBV30	14	CAFDRGGFGQPQHF	TGTGCCTTCGACCGGGGAGGGTTTGGTCAGCCCCAGCATTTT
NA	TRBJ2-3	TRBD1	TRBV6-1	17	CASSENRQGVYTDTQYF	TGTGCCAGCAGTGAAAACCGGCAGGGGGTTTACACAGATACGCAGTATTTT
NA	TRBJ1-5	TRBD1	TRBV3-1/TRBV3-2	15	CASSQAGTGGQPQHF	TGTGCCAGCAGCCAAGCCGGGACAGGGGGGCAGCCCCAGCATTTT
NA	TRBJ2-1	TRBD1	TRBV6-5	13	CASGDRGPNEQFF	TGTGCCAGCGGGGACAGGGGGCCCAATGAGCAGTTCTTC
few	TRBJ2-1	TRBD2	TRBV6-5	13	CATRQGSGRASFF	TGTGCCACCCGGCAGGGCAGCGGGAGGGCCTCGTTCTTC
NA	TRBJ2-7	NA	TRBV27	13	CASSFNREGEQYF	TGTGCCAGCAGTTTCAACAGGGAAGGCGAGCAGTACTTC
NA	TRBJ2-7	NA	TRBV21-1	20	CASSKAQTVGTGCDYYEQYF	TGTGCCAGCAGCAAAGCACAGACGGTCGGGACAGGGTGCGACTACTACGAGCAGTACTTC
NA	TRBJ1-2	TRBD1	TRBV14	12	CASSLRTGNYTF	TGTGCCAGCAGCCTACGGACAGGGAACTACACCTTC
NA	TRBJ1-6	NA	TRBV2	16	CASSSTDSSYNSPLHF	TGTGCCAGCAGTTCGACAGACAGCTCCTATAATTCACCCCTCCACTTT
NA	TRBJ1-4	NA	TRBV6-5	15	CASSSIGGGNEKLFF	TGTGCCAGCAGCTCGATAGGCGGGGGAAATGAAAAACTGTTTTTT
few	TRBJ1-1	NA	TRBV28	13	CASSFSVNTEAFF	TGTGCCAGCAGTTTCTCGGTGAACACTGAAGCTTTCTTT
NA	TRBJ1-4	TRBD1	TRBV11-2	14	CASSDRGINEKLFF	TGTGCCAGCAGCGACAGGGGAATTAATGAAAAACTGTTTTTT
few	TRBJ2-3	TRBD2	TRBV11-2	16	CASSIGTSGGHYTQYF	TGTGCCAGCAGCATCGGGACTAGCGGGGGTCACTATACGCAGTATTTT
NA	TRBJ2-1	NA	TRBV4-2	15	CASSQDGTPNNEQFF	TGTGCCAGCAGCCAAGACGGGACACCGAACAATGAGCAGTTCTTC
few	TRBJ2-7	NA	TRBV27	11	CAGLAKKGQYF	TGTGCCGGGCTAGCGAAAAAGGGGCAGTACTTC
NA	TRBJ1-6	NA	TRBV2	18	CASSRGVGGSSYNSPLHF	TGTGCCAGCAGCCGGGGGGTCGGGGGATCGTCCTATAATTCACCCCTCCACTTT
NA	TRBJ2-7	TRBD1	TRBV7-9	14	CASSHDRVSYEQYF	TGTGCCAGCAGCCACGACAGGGTCTCCTACGAGCAGTACTTC
NA	TRBJ1-2	NA	TRBV4-1	15	CASSQDRGLLYGYTF	TGCGCCAGCAGCCAAGATCGAGGACTTCTCTATGGCTACACCTTC
NA	TRBJ2-4	TRBD1	TRBV19	16	CASSIGGQSAKNIQYF	TGTGCCAGTAGTATAGGGGGACAGTCAGCCAAAAACATTCAGTACTTC
NA	TRBJ2-2	NA	TRBV30	15	CAWSTLRQITGELFF	TGTGCCTGGAGTACCCTTAGACAGATCACCGGGGAGCTGTTTTTT
NA	TRBJ2-3	TRBD2	TRBV6-4	16	CASSDSTGGGTDTQYF	TGTGCCAGCAGTGACTCGACGGGAGGGGGCACAGATACGCAGTATTTT
few	TRBJ1-2	NA	TRBV28	12	CASSSQGYGYTF	TGTGCCAGCAGTTCACAGGGTTATGGCTACACCTTC
NA	TRBJ1-3	NA	TRBV3-1/TRBV3-2	12	CATGGGGNTIYF	TGTGCCACGGGAGGGGGTGGAAACACCATATATTTT
NA	TRBJ2-5	NA	TRBV12-3/TRBV12-4	13	CASSLEGGETQYF	TGTGCCAGCAGTTTGGAGGGAGGTGAGACCCAGTACTTC
NA	TRBJ2-2	NA	TRBV29-1	14	CSVECDSYTGELFF	TGCAGCGTTGAGTGTGACTCCTACACCGGGGAGCTGTTTTTT
once	TRBJ2-3	NA	TRBV5-1	15	CASSLVRGSTDTQYF	TGCGCCAGCAGCTTGGTACGGGGGAGCACAGATACGCAGTATTTT